This is a list of T cell receptor beta chains from one sample in a study of cytotoxic CD8 clonotypes in ibrutinib-treated CLL. Profiled with immunoSEQ multiplex PCR; TCRdb holds only in-frame clones, not every one. The sample lists some 300,000 clones, about 80% occurring once. Sequences were derived from PBMCs, sampled before ibrutinib treatment. The receptor source for this set is a human donor with chronic lymphocytic leukemia. The CDR3 runs from the conserved cysteine through the conserved F or W. Fields, in order: V gene, clone size, J gene, D gene, CDR3 protein, CDR3 DNA. D genes are given only for firm matches. Expanded clones get a size class; other rows say once, few or many, or leave the size out.

TRBV4-3,few,TRBJ2-4,NA,CASSLSTGTIQYF,TGCGCCAGCAGCCTATCAACAGGGACCATTCAGTACTTC
TRBV2,few,TRBJ1-5,TRBD1,CASRNRDRDNQPQHF,TGTGCCAGCAGGAACCGGGACAGAGACAATCAGCCCCAGCATTTT
TRBV30,NA,TRBJ1-5,NA,CAWSVLGQPQHF,TGTGCCTGGAGTGTACTAGGTCAGCCCCAGCATTTT
TRBV2,NA,TRBJ2-1,NA,CASRWDTENNEQFF,TGTGCCAGCAGGTGGGACACAGAAAACAATGAGCAGTTCTTC
TRBV28,NA,TRBJ2-3,TRBD2,CASSLYSGTLNTDTQYF,TGTGCCAGCAGTTTATATAGCGGGACCCTGAACACAGATACGCAGTATTTT
TRBV4-1,NA,TRBJ1-1,NA,CASSLPGQANTEAFF,TGCGCCAGCAGCCTACCCGGACAAGCGAACACTGAAGCTTTCTTT
TRBV29-1,once,TRBJ1-1,NA,CSVRVQLNTEAFF,TGCAGCGTTAGGGTCCAACTGAACACTGAAGCTTTCTTT
TRBV28,NA,TRBJ2-7,TRBD1,CASSPLGDRASEQYF,TGTGCCAGCAGTCCTTTGGGGGACAGGGCTTCCGAGCAGTACTTC
TRBV7-9,NA,TRBJ2-1,NA,CASSLMRDEQFF,TGTGCCAGCAGCTTAATGAGGGATGAGCAGTTCTTC
TRBV9,NA,TRBJ1-3,NA,CASSVGVLNSGNTIYF,TGTGCCAGCAGCGTAGGGGTATTGAACTCTGGAAACACCATATATTTT
TRBV27,NA,TRBJ2-3,TRBD2,CASSFSGRGSTDTQYF,TGTGCCAGCAGTTTTAGCGGGAGGGGTAGCACAGATACGCAGTATTTT
TRBV27,NA,TRBJ2-1,NA,CASSTSRVGSYNEQFF,TGTGCCAGCAGTACGTCCAGGGTGGGCTCCTACAATGAGCAGTTCTTC
TRBV7-2,NA,TRBJ2-1,NA,CASSFGGEQFF,TGTGCCAGCAGCTTCGGCGGGGAGCAGTTCTTC
TRBV10-3,NA,TRBJ2-3,TRBD2,CAISESASGTSTDTQYF,TGTGCCATCAGTGAGTCGGCTAGCGGGACCTCCACAGATACGCAGTATTTT
TRBV6-5,NA,TRBJ1-2,NA,CASSRTTYYGYTF,TGTGCCAGCAGTAGGACGACATACTATGGCTACACCTTC
TRBV14,NA,TRBJ2-7,NA,CASSLISGTYEQYF,TGTGCCAGCAGCCTCATCAGCGGTACCTACGAGCAGTACTTC
TRBV7-3,NA,TRBJ2-5,NA,CASSSTGSEETQYF,TGTGCCAGCAGCTCAACAGGGTCGGAAGAGACCCAGTACTTC
TRBV11-2,NA,TRBJ2-3,TRBD2,CASSLWLAGGSDTQYF,TGTGCCAGCAGCTTATGGCTAGCGGGAGGCTCAGATACGCAGTATTTT
TRBV6-5,NA,TRBJ2-5,TRBD1,CASSIETGIEETQYF,TGTGCCAGCAGTATTGAGACAGGGATAGAAGAGACCCAGTACTTC
TRBV10-3,few,TRBJ2-3,NA,CAISEMPRADTQYF,TGTGCCATCAGTGAAATGCCACGGGCAGATACGCAGTATTTT
TRBV18,NA,TRBJ2-4,NA,CASSPSGGLIDIQYF,TGTGCCAGCTCACCTTCCGGGGGGCTTATCGACATTCAGTACTTC
TRBV10-3,few,TRBJ1-1,NA,CAISEGWNTEAFF,TGTGCCATCAGTGAGGGTTGGAACACTGAAGCTTTCTTT
TRBV7-9,NA,TRBJ1-2,NA,CASSLAGDYGYTF,TGTGCCAGCAGCCTAGCGGGTGACTATGGCTACACCTTC
TRBV9,NA,TRBJ2-7,NA,CASSDGGPSSYEQYF,TGTGCCAGCAGCGATGGCGGGCCGAGCTCCTACGAGCAGTACTTC
TRBV27,NA,TRBJ2-7,NA,CVVVRGGPSYEQYF,TGTGTCGTGGTTAGGGGTGGGCCCTCCTACGAGCAGTACTTC